This paragraph covers one TCR beta chain sequence. The data were obtained in a study of response to subunit inactivated influenza vaccine. Each CDR3 protein is one row after TCRdb ran MiXCR on the RT-PCR reads. Of 550,000 to 600,000 distinct CDR3 sequences in the sample, roughly 10% were seen once. The CDR3 spans 14 residues. Germline values: CDR1 SGHTA, CDR2 FQGNSA. Between the trimmed V and J ends, which lost 1 base and 2 bases, there was a span of 9 bases. The receptor was derived from a man in his fifties who received an inactivated influenza vaccine. The chain has TRBV7-2 and TRBJ2-7; D is unclear. The source material was PBMCs from blood, sampled on the day of vaccination. The CDR3 loop reads CASSLGYTAYEQYF. The CDR3 nucleotides read TGTGCCAGCAGCTTAGGTTACACCGCCTACGAGCAGTACTTC.